Here is one TCR beta chain with its context. As yet, its antigen is unknown. This specimen belongs to a study of cytomegalovirus exposure and HLA in healthy donors. Study at large: Genotyping of 400 or so donors showed that approximately 83% belonged to the Caucasian-associated ancestry cluster.

In the PCR, 60 Vbeta and 13 Jbeta primers were used. Sequenced by immunoSEQ multiplex PCR; TCRdb stores in-frame clones only, minus some. The data show about 140,000 clones, over 80% seen once. General study results and limits: Reportedly, TCR beta sequences accurately predicted HLA-A and HLA-B alleles in most subjects. The investigators catalogued 160 or so TCR beta chains as cytomegalovirus-associated.

This CDR3 has 17 amino acids. V gave up 5 bases and J gave up 4 bases, with 22 bases separating them. The germline V gene has CDR1 SGHTA and CDR2 FQGNSA. Material: PBMCs. This clonotype was obtained from a female donor in good health and CMV-seronegative. This rearrangement joins TRBV7-2 to TRBJ2-3, with D possibly being TRBD2 (6 bases). The CDR3 here is CASSHAIPGVVSDTQYF. Here the CDR3 DNA reads TGTGCCAGCAGCCACGCAATCCCGGGAGTAGTCTCAGATACGCAGTATTTT.